The next 10 T cell receptor beta chains were all read from a single sample in a study of T cells after somatic rescue of genetic block. Assay used: immunoSEQ multiplex PCR; TCRdb lists only in-frame clones, some missing. The sample contains 45,000 to 70,000 clones, 95% to 96% of which appear only once. Sample: peripheral blood mononuclear cells (PBMCs). These receptor sequences come from a child less than two years old.

The V gene is TRBV4-1, the J gene TRBJ2-1, with 12 bases lining up with TRBD2. This CDR3 has 20 amino acids. V lost 0 bases, J lost 0 bases, and 9 bases stayed unmatched. Germline lookup yields CDR1 MGHRA and CDR2 YSYEKL. CDR3 coding DNA: TGCGCCAGCAGCCAAGATTGGACTAGCGGGAAGAGGGGCTCCTACAATGAGCAGTTCTTC. Protein sequence: CASSQDWTSGKRGSYNEQFF.

This chain joins TRBV11-1 and TRBJ1-1, with D maybe TRBD1 (6 bases). V shed 3 bases and J shed 0 bases, with 14 bases lying between them. Germline CDR1 SGHAT, CDR2 FQDESV (reference sequence). This CDR3 has 16 amino acids. CDR3 residues: CASSFEGGDMNTEAFF. The CDR3 DNA sequence: TGTGCCAGCAGCTTTGAAGGGGGAGACATGAACACTGAAGCTTTCTTT.

CDR3 sequence (DNA): TGTGCCAGCAGCTTAAGGACCAACACCGGGGAGCTGTTTTTT. This encodes CASSLRTNTGELFF. The rearrangement joins TRBV7-6 to TRBJ2-2; D gene unclear. The CDR3 consists of 14 residues. The V gene's germline CDR1 is SGHVS and CDR2 FNYEAQ. The V end was cut by 2 bases, the J end by 2 bases, with 6 bases between.

The chain combines TRBV6-5 with TRBJ1-2; 7 bases align to TRBD1. Germline V gene sequence: CDR1 MNHEY, CDR2 SVGAGI. The V segment lost 2 bases and the J segment 6 bases; nucleotides outside the gene matches: 6. There are 14 residues in the CDR3. This CDR3 is CASSYKTGKNGYTF. In DNA, the CDR3 is TGTGCCAGCAGTTACAAGACAGGGAAGAATGGCTACACCTTC.

V gene TRBV5-4 combines with J gene TRBJ1-2; 7 nucleotides agree with TRBD1. CDR3 length equals 13 residues. Germline V gene lookup returns CDR1 SGHNT and CDR2 YYREEE (reference sequence). V gave up 0 bases and J gave up 5 bases; unmatched junction bases: 1. The CDR3 DNA sequence: TGTGCCAGCAGCTTGGAGGGGGCATATGGCTACACCTTC. Translation gives CASSLEGAYGYTF.

The chain combines TRBV6-7 with TRBJ2-2, with 10 positions matching TRBD2. TRBV6-7 is labeled an ORF, and its function is uncertain. J gave up 5 bases and V 9 bases, and 3 bases lay outside the gene matches. The CDR3 has 13 residues. CDR3 region: CARLAGLTGELFF. DNA of the CDR3: TGTGCCAGACTAGCGGGGCTGACCGGGGAGCTGTTTTTT.

The chain employs TRBV9 and TRBJ1-5, with D perhaps matching TRBD1 (6 bases). The V gene's germline CDR1 is SGDLS and CDR2 YYNGEE. V lost 0 bases and J 7 bases, leaving 8 bases between the germline ends. CDR3 size: 13 residues. CDR3 loop: CASSVGQGQPQHF. CDR3 nucleotides: TGTGCCAGCAGCGTAGGCCAGGGGCAGCCCCAGCATTTT.

The chain joins TRBV4-2 to TRBJ2-7; D gene ambiguous. V dropped 2 bases and J dropped 3 bases, with 5 bases sitting between them. The CDR3 runs 12 residues. The germline gives CDR1 LGHNA, CDR2 YNFKEQ. The CDR3 protein is CASSQPSYEQYF. The CDR3 region has the DNA TGTGCCAGCAGCCAACCCAGCTACGAGCAGTACTTC.

V is TRBV18 and J is TRBJ2-1; D unclear. The CDR3 is 14 residues long. The V gene lost 0 bases and the J gene lost 4 bases, with 7 bases spanning the gap. CDR1 is KGHSH, CDR2 LQKENI, per germline. The CDR3 here is CASSPPPGYNEQFF. The DNA for the CDR3 is TGTGCCAGCTCACCACCGCCAGGTTACAATGAGCAGTTCTTC.

The J gene is TRBJ2-7, the V gene TRBV28; 7 positions agree with TRBD1. Germline loops: CDR1 MDHEN, CDR2 SYDVKM. The V gene end was trimmed by 5 bases and the J gene end by 3 bases; junction bases not matched to a gene: 7. The CDR3 is 14 residues long. The CDR3 reads CASSEDRANYEQYF. DNA for the CDR3: TGTGCCAGCAGTGAAGACAGGGCAAACTACGAGCAGTACTTC.